This entry lists 17 T cell receptor beta chains sequenced from one sample in a study of blood T cells in healthy people across ages (dated by TCRdb to the mid-2010s). The receptor library was made with 5' RACE. Sequencing relied on an Illumina HiSeq 2500. A second about 7 to 11 cycle PCR used a sample-barcoded 5' primer and a J-beta primer mix. TCRdb handled the public reads itself, with Q25 trimming in fastp and clone calling in MiXCR, and kept productive beta chains. Every distinct CDR3 protein forms one entry, paired with its most common genes and DNA. This sample holds hundreds of thousands of distinct CDR3 sequences; 40% to 50% were observed only once. The ten largest clones capture 30% of the sample. Specimen: blood. The receptor set was obtained from a man aged 80 or over in good health.

With regard to this clonotype: The junction departs from germline at one end; a sequencing error may be responsible. This chain uses TRBV7-2 with TRBJ1-4; D not resolved. This CDR3 has 13 amino acids. Per the germline V gene, CDR1 is SGHTA and CDR2 is FQGNSA. CDR3: CASSPATNEKLFF. CDR3 nucleotide sequence: TGTGCCAGCAGCCCCGCAACCAATGAAAAACTGTTTTTT. The variable domain in full, completed from reference TRBV7-2 and TRBJ1-4, reads GAGVSQSPSNKVTEKGKDVELRCDPISGHTALYWYRQSLGQGLEFLIYFQGNSAPDKSGLPSDRFSAERTGGSVSTLTIQRTQQEDSAVYLCASSPATNEKLFFGSGTQLSVL.

The genes are TRBV7-6 and TRBJ1-6; no clear D gene. Germline CDR1 is SGHVS and CDR2 is FNYEAQ. The CDR3 is made up of 15 amino acids. V was pared by 5 bases and J by 3 bases, with 11 bases between. CDR3 DNA: TGTGCCAGCAGCGCGCGGGCTAGCTATAATTCACCCCTCCACTTT. Amino acid sequence: CASSARASYNSPLHF. Variable domain in full (rest from reference TRBV7-6 and TRBJ1-6): GAGVSQSPRYKVTKRGQDVALRCDPISGHVSLYWYRQALGQGPEFLTYFNYEAQQDKSGLPNDRFSAERPEGSISTLTIQRTEQRDSAMYRCASSARASYNSPLHFGNGTRLTVT.

The chain combines TRBV4-3 with TRBJ2-1, with a possible D match to TRBD2 (6 bases). TRBJ2-7 explains the end of the DNA better; the J call may be wrong. Germline V gives CDR1 LGHNA, CDR2 YSLEER. The CDR3 has 14 residues. The CDR3: CASSGVEGYNEQYF. The CDR3 DNA reads TGCGCCAGCAGCGGGGTGGAGGGCTACAATGAGCAGTACTTC.

The chain couples TRBV5-1 to TRBJ1-6; D not resolved. Germline assignment: CDR1 SGHRS and CDR2 YFSETQ. Trimming pared 1 base from V and 7 bases from J, leaving 9 bases between. The CDR3 length is 14 residues. CDR3 region: CASSLYTPNSPLHF. As DNA, the CDR3 is TGCGCCAGCAGCTTGTACACTCCGAATTCACCCCTCCACTTT.

The chain employs TRBV5-1 and TRBJ2-1, with 14 bases that match TRBD2. V lost 3 bases to trimming and J lost 7 bases; unmatched junction nucleotides: 9. The CDR3 totals 17 residues. Germline CDR1 and CDR2: SGHRS and YFSETQ. CDR3 nucleotide sequence: TGCGCCAGCAGCTCCCAGGGGACTAGCGGGAGTTTGAATGAGCAGTTCTTC. It codes for CASSSQGTSGSLNEQFF.

This clonotype was counted many times. This chain joins TRBV4-2 and TRBJ2-4; no reliable D call. The germline V gene encodes CDR1 LGHNA and CDR2 YNFKEQ. CDR3 length: 16 residues. V gave up 0 bases and J gave up 0 bases, with 9 bases separating them. The CDR3 region is CASSQETLGAKNIQYF. In DNA, the CDR3 is TGTGCCAGCAGCCAAGAAACCCTAGGAGCCAAAAACATTCAGTACTTC.

This sequence joins TRBV20-1 and TRBJ2-3, with 16 bases that match TRBD2. Trimming took 4 bases from V and 5 from J; bases not matched to a gene: 3. CDR1 and CDR2 from the germline V gene are DFQATT and SNEGSKA (reference sequence). The CDR3 is 15 amino acids. CDR3 protein: CSATGLAGGQDTQYF. The CDR3 bases are TGCAGTGCTACGGGACTAGCGGGGGGGCAAGATACGCAGTATTTT.

This clonotype was counted only a few times. The chain is built from TRBV7-3 and TRBJ2-3, with TRBD2 as a possible D gene (5 bases). V was cut by 3 bases and J by 2 bases, with 21 bases left in between. Germline loops: CDR1 SGHTA, CDR2 FQGTGA. The CDR3 consists of 18 residues. CDR3 DNA sequence: TGTGCCAGCAGCTTGTCCGGGAAAGTGGAACCGTTCACAGATACGCAGTATTTT. Its protein product is CASSLSGKVEPFTDTQYF.

The V and J genes are TRBV12-3 or TRBV12-4 and TRBJ2-6; D gene unclear. The ends were cut back, 10 bases at V and 0 bases at J, with 22 bases in the middle. This CDR3 has 18 residues. This CDR3 is CATTLARALDSGANVLTF. The CDR3 coding sequence is TGTGCCACCACCCTGGCCCGGGCCCTGGACTCTGGGGCCAACGTCCTGACTTTC.

V and J are TRBV5-6 and TRBJ1-1, with 7 bases lining up with TRBD1. After removal of 4 bases from V and 6 bases from J, the junction contained 9 bases not matched to a gene. The germline V gene encodes CDR1 SGHDT and CDR2 YYEEEE. There are 14 residues in the CDR3. Here the CDR3 DNA reads TGTGCCAGCAGCCACCAGACAGGGCGAGCTGAAGCTTTCTTT. Translation gives CASSHQTGRAEAFF.

In this sample, this clonotype turned up a few times. This rearrangement joins TRBV6-2 or TRBV6-3 to TRBJ2-5; tentative D call: TRBD2 (5 bases). Germline lookup yields CDR1 MNHEY and CDR2 SVGEGT. V lost 4 bases and J lost 2, with 11 bases in between. The CDR3 length is 14 residues. This chain's CDR3 is CASSFSGNQETQYF. DNA for the CDR3: TGTGCCAGCAGTTTTTCGGGGAATCAAGAGACCCAGTACTTC.

The DNA for the CDR3 is TGTGCCAGCAGCTTGACAGGTCTCTCCGAGCAGTACTTC. Encoded protein: CASSLTGLSEQYF. This chain connects TRBV14 to TRBJ2-4; perhaps TRBD1 as D (6 bases). Gene TRBJ2-7 matches the end of the DNA better, so the J call may be wrong. The CDR3 loop spans 13 amino acids. Per the germline V gene, CDR1 is SGHDN and CDR2 is FVKESK.

This clonotype has ten or more counts. DNA for the CDR3: TGCAGCGTGGGACAGCAAGAGACCCAGTACTTC. Encoded protein: CSVGQQETQYF. The chain has TRBV29-1 and TRBJ2-5; TRBD1 agrees at 7 bases. The V gene's germline CDR1 is SQVTM and CDR2 ANQGSEA. The J segment lost 2 bases and the V segment lost 6 bases, leaving 0 bases of the junction unmatched. This CDR3 is 11 amino acids long.

There are a few counts of this clonotype. The V call is TRBV7-2, the J call TRBJ2-7; TRBD2 is a possible D gene (6 bases). CDR1 is SGHTA, CDR2 FQGNSA, per germline. Between the trimmed V and J ends, which lost 5 bases and 7 bases, there was a span of 15 bases. CDR3 length equals 13 residues. The CDR3 here is CASSPYGLSEQYF. CDR3 nucleotides: TGTGCCAGCAGCCCCTATGGACTATCTGAGCAGTACTTC.

This chain links TRBV28 with TRBJ2-2, with 7 bases that match TRBD1. Germline V CDR1 and CDR2: MDHEN, SYDVKM. V shed 6 bases and J 7 bases; nucleotides not matched to a gene: 11. This CDR3 contains 15 residues. The CDR3 region has the DNA TGTGCCAGCAGATCAATATACAGGGGAATCGGGGAGCTGTTTTTT. Its protein is CASRSIYRGIGELFF.

This clonotype has a handful of counts. DNA of the CDR3: TGTGCCAGCCGACGATCCTTGGCAGTCGAGACCCAGTACTTC. Translating gives CASRRSLAVETQYF. The chain carries TRBV6-2 or TRBV6-3 and TRBJ2-5, with no clear D. Germline lookup yields CDR1 MNHEY and CDR2 SVGEGT. V gave up 8 bases and J gave up 5 bases, with 18 bases separating them. CDR3 size: 14 residues.

This clonotype was picked up a small number of times. V gene TRBV7-2 combines with J gene TRBJ2-1; TRBD1 might be the D (5 bases). V was trimmed by 2 bases and J by 5 bases, leaving 22 bases between them. CDR1 is SGHTA and CDR2 is FQGNSA in the germline V gene. This CDR3 spans 18 amino acids. CDR3 coding DNA: TGTGCCAGCAGCTTAATCGAGGCAGGGCGAGTGGCAAACAATGAGCAGTTCTTC. Translating gives CASSLIEAGRVANNEQFF.